Following are 9 T cell receptor beta chains from one sample sequenced in a study of CD8+ T cells in alopecia areata. Reverse transcribed after extraction, RNA yielded cDNA as the sequencing template. Produced via immunoSEQ multiplex PCR; TCRdb's table is partial and in-frame only. The top ten clones hold 9.5% to 12% of a sample with 160,000 or so clones, just over 65% of them seen once. Sequenced here: CD8+ T cells sorted from blood, sampled at week 0. These receptors were obtained from a human donor with alopecia areata.

This chain links TRBV15 with TRBJ1-2; perhaps TRBD1 as D (6 bases). Looked up from germline, CDR1 is LNHNV and CDR2 is YYDKDF (reference sequence). This CDR3 is built from 18 residues. V lost 3 bases and J lost 1, with 21 bases in between. In DNA form, the CDR3 reads TGTGCCACCAGCAGGGATACAGAGGGGGGAGTATATAACTATGGCTACACCTTC. It codes for CATSRDTEGGVYNYGYTF.

The V gene is TRBV29-1, the J gene TRBJ2-7; 7 bases line up with TRBD1. Germline V gives CDR1 SQVTM, CDR2 ANQGSEA. With 0 bases clipped from V and 1 base from J, the junction kept 6 bases outside the gene matches. CDR3 size: 15 residues. CDR3 residues: CSVEEVGGPSYEQYF. The CDR3 coding sequence is TGCAGCGTTGAAGAGGTAGGGGGCCCATCCTACGAGCAGTACTTC.

The chain recombines TRBV7-9 with TRBJ1-1; a weak D match, TRBD1 (5 bases). CDR1 and CDR2 from the germline V gene are SEHNR and FQNEAQ (reference sequence). CDR3 length equals 14 residues. Deletions cut 8 bases from V and 2 bases from J, with 15 bases between. CDR3 amino acids: CASRGNGYNTEAFF. The CDR3 bases are TGTGCCAGCCGGGGGAACGGGTACAACACTGAAGCTTTCTTT.

The genes are TRBV7-9 and TRBJ2-7; D not resolved. The CDR3 spans 14 residues. Trimming shortened V by 5 bases and J by 5 bases, and 16 bases separated the two germline ends. Germline V gene sequence: CDR1 SEHNR, CDR2 FQNEAQ (reference sequence). The CDR3 here is CASSHPGYAHEQYF. The CDR3 DNA reads TGTGCCAGCAGCCACCCTGGGTATGCTCACGAGCAGTACTTC.

The chain combines TRBV7-8 with TRBJ2-5; tentatively, D is TRBD2 (7 bases). This CDR3 has 17 residues. The V and J ends lost 2 bases and 5 bases respectively, with 21 bases between them. Per the germline V gene, CDR1 is SGHVS and CDR2 is FQNEAQ. The CDR3 bases are TGTGCCAGCAGCTTAAGGGGTCCGGGGGGCCTAAGGGAGACCCAGTACTTC. This gives the protein CASSLRGPGGLRETQYF.

This clone was found once. This chain joins TRBV29-1 and TRBJ2-5; 11 bases agree with TRBD2. The CDR3 is 14 residues long. Trimming at V came to 7 bases and at J to 5 bases, leaving 9 bases not matched to a gene. Germline-derived CDR1 and CDR2 are SQVTM and ANQGSEA. This CDR3 reads CSGILAGGPETQYF. For the CDR3, the DNA is TGCAGCGGTATTCTAGCGGGGGGCCCGGAGACCCAGTACTTC.

The chain carries TRBV6-1 and TRBJ1-5; D not resolved. Germline values: CDR1 MNHNS, CDR2 SASEGT. CDR3 length: 16 residues. The germline V and J ends were trimmed by 1 base and 0 bases, with 10 bases remaining between them. The CDR3 DNA sequence: TGTGCCAGCAGTGAAGGAGAAGACTATAGCAATCAGCCCCAGCATTTT. Its translation is CASSEGEDYSNQPQHF.

The chain recombines TRBV29-1 with TRBJ2-1; D unresolved. V was shortened by 3 bases and J by 1 base, with 7 bases between the two germline ends. Germline V gene data show CDR1 as SQVTM and CDR2 as ANQGSEA. This CDR3 is built from 13 residues. The CDR3 is CSVDARSYNEQFF. CDR3 coding DNA: TGCAGCGTTGACGCTCGTTCCTACAATGAGCAGTTCTTC.

This chain joins TRBV9 and TRBJ2-2; 11 positions match TRBD2. Trimming at V came to 4 bases and at J to 0 bases, leaving 8 bases not matched to a gene. CDR3 length: 18 residues. Per the germline V gene, CDR1 is SGDLS and CDR2 is YYNGEE. This chain's CDR3 is CASSPLAGGHSNTGELFF. CDR3 sequence (DNA): TGTGCCAGCAGCCCTCTAGCGGGGGGCCATTCGAACACCGGGGAGCTGTTTTTT.